Following are 10 T cell receptor beta chains from one sample sequenced in a study of cytomegalovirus exposure and HLA in healthy donors. Vbeta (60) and Jbeta (13) primers were used in the PCR. Sequencing used immunoSEQ multiplex PCR; TCRdb keeps in-frame clones, though not all of them. The top ten hold 5.4% of the sample, which has roughly 240,000 clones, 82% seen once. Sequenced sample: PBMCs. These receptors were obtained from a woman in her 40s in good health and CMV-seropositive.

This CDR3 is CASSLGQKLRLNQPQHF. The CDR3 nucleotides read TGTGCCAGCAGTTTAGGCCAGAAGCTCAGACTCAATCAGCCCCAGCATTTT. The chain is built from TRBV28 and TRBJ1-5; D not resolved. CDR1 MDHEN and CDR2 SYDVKM come from the germline V gene. The CDR3 length is 17 residues. Trimming shortened V by 2 bases and J by 3 bases, and 17 bases separated the two germline ends.

V and J are TRBV5-6 and TRBJ2-7, with D maybe TRBD1 (6 bases). The CDR3 sequence is 15 residues long. V was trimmed by 0 bases and J by 0 bases, leaving 10 bases between them. CDR1 is SGHDT and CDR2 is YYEEEE in the germline V gene. The CDR3 nucleotides read TGTGCCAGCAGCTTGGGAGGACAGAGCTCCTACGAGCAGTACTTC. This sequence encodes CASSLGGQSSYEQYF.

This clone came up a few times. The chain couples TRBV5-1 to TRBJ1-1, with D unclear. V gave up 2 bases and J gave up 1 base, with 6 bases separating them. CDR3 length: 13 amino acids. The germline CDR1 and CDR2 sequences are SGHRS and YFSETQ. Here the CDR3 reads CASSFTANTEAFF. The CDR3 DNA is TGCGCCAGCAGCTTCACAGCGAACACTGAAGCTTTCTTT.

This chain links TRBV6-5 with TRBJ2-7, with 8 bases aligning to TRBD1. V dropped 6 bases and J dropped 3; count of bases not matched to a gene: 7. CDR3 length equals 14 residues. The germline V gene has CDR1 MNHEY and CDR2 SVGAGI. In DNA, the CDR3 is TGTGCCAGCAGCATGGGACAGGCGGACTACGAGCAGTACTTC. Amino acids: CASSMGQADYEQYF.

The CDR3 DNA sequence: TGCGCCAGCAGCCCGGGACAGTACTATGGCTACACCTTC. This encodes CASSPGQYYGYTF. The chain is built from TRBV10-1 and TRBJ1-2; TRBD1 agrees at 7 bases. The J segment lost 3 bases and the V segment lost 6 bases, leaving 4 bases of the junction unmatched. Germline V lookup: CDR1 WNHNN, CDR2 SYGVQD (reference sequence). This CDR3 is built from 13 residues.

The genes are TRBV7-6 and TRBJ1-1; D perhaps matches TRBD1 (6 bases). The CDR3 contains 14 residues. The germline CDR1 and CDR2 sequences are SGHVS and FNYEAQ. V lost 5 bases, J lost 5 bases, and 15 bases lay in between. CDR3 in amino acids: CASSTSARGTEAFF. The CDR3 nucleotides are TGTGCCAGCAGCACATCTGCCAGGGGAACTGAAGCTTTCTTT.

In this sample, this clone turned up once. V gene TRBV7-9 combines with J gene TRBJ1-4; maybe TRBD1 (6 bases). Trimming stripped 2 bases from V and 7 bases from J, with 11 bases between. This CDR3 spans 14 amino acids. Germline V lookup: CDR1 SEHNR, CDR2 FQNEAQ (reference sequence). CDR3 region: CASSLIGGGEKLFF. CDR3 in DNA: TGTGCCAGCAGCTTAATAGGGGGGGGTGAAAAACTGTTTTTT. Filled out from reference TRBV7-9 and TRBJ1-4, the complete variable domain reads DTGVSQNPRHKITKRGQNVTFRCDPISEHNRLYWYRQTLGQGPEFLTYFQNEAQLEKSRLLSDRFSAERPKGSFSTLEIQRTEQGDSAMYLCASSLIGGGEKLFFGSGTQLSVL.

The V and J genes are TRBV7-2 and TRBJ1-6, with unresolved D. The CDR3 extends over 14 amino acids. Germline assignment: CDR1 SGHTA and CDR2 FQGNSA. V was clipped by 1 base and J by 6 bases, with 7 bases between them. CDR3 nucleotide sequence: TGTGCCAGCAGCTTAGAACATCCTAATTCACCCCTCCACTTT. It yields the protein CASSLEHPNSPLHF.

The V call is TRBV9, the J call TRBJ2-2; 7 bases are a match to TRBD1. The germline CDR1 and CDR2 sequences are SGDLS and YYNGEE. CDR3 length equals 14 residues. J gave up 5 bases and V 3 bases, and 4 bases lay outside the gene matches. The CDR3 DNA follows: TGTGCCAGCAGCGCCAGACAGGGAACCGGGGAGCTGTTTTTT. This gives the protein CASSARQGTGELFF.

The chain uses TRBV9 and TRBJ2-5; 7 bases fit TRBD2. There are 15 residues in the CDR3. V lost 0 bases, J lost 7 bases, and 9 bases stayed unmatched. Germline V gene lookup returns CDR1 SGDLS and CDR2 YYNGEE. The CDR3: CASSVGSSGMRTQYF. The CDR3 coding sequence is TGTGCCAGCAGCGTAGGGTCTAGCGGTATGCGGACCCAGTACTTC. Complete variable domain (other parts from reference TRBV9 and TRBJ2-5): DSGVTQTPKHLITATGQRVTLRCSPRSGDLSVYWYQQSLDQGLQFLIQYYNGEERAKGNILERFSAQQFPDLHSELNLSSLELGDSALYFCASSVGSSGMRTQYFGPGTRLLVL.